Sequencing of this T cell receptor (beta chain) was carried out in a study of blood T cell repertoires in COVID-19. Study at large: Collection of acute and convalescent COVID-19 samples took place in the United States, Italy and Spain.

Clones were sequenced by immunoSEQ multiplex PCR, and TCRdb holds only the in-frame ones, with some missing. Of 350,000 to 450,000 clones listed, around 89% are singletons. Germline V CDR1 and CDR2: KGHSH, LQKENI. The CDR3 contains 15 residues. Trimming took 3 bases from V and 3 from J; bases not matched to a gene: 5. The specimen sequenced was PBMCs or T cells enriched from blood (not recorded which). The rearrangement links TRBV18 to TRBJ2-7; 10 nucleotides match TRBD2. The clonotype comes from a man aged 25-45 years who had recovered from COVID-19. CDR3 in DNA: TGTGCCAGCTCACCTGGACTAGCGGAAGTCTACGAGCAGTACTTC. The encoded protein is CASSPGLAEVYEQYF.